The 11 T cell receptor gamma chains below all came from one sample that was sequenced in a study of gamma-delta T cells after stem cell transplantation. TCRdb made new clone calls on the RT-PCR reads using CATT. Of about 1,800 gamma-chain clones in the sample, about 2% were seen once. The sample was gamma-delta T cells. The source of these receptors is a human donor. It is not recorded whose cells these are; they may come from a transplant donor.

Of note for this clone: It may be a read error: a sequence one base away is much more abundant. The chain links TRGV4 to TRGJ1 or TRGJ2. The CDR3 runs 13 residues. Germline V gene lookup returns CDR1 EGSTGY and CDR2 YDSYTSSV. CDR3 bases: TGCGCCACCTGGGATGAGTACTGTTATAAGAAACTCTTT. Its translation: CATWDEYCYKKLF.

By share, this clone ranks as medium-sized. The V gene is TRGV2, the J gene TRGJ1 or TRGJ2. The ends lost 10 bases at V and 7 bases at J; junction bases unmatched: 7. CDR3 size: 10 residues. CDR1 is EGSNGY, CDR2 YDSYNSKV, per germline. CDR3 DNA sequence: TGTGCCACTGGGGAGTATAAGAAACTCTTT. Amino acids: CATGEYKKLF.

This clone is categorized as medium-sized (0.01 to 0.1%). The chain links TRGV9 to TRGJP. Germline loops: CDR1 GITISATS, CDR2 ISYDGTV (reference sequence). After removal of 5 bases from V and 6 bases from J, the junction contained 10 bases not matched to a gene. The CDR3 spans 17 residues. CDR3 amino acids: CALWGPPRELGKKIKVF. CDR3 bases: TGTGCCTTGTGGGGACCCCCCCGAGAGTTGGGCAAAAAAATCAAGGTATTT.

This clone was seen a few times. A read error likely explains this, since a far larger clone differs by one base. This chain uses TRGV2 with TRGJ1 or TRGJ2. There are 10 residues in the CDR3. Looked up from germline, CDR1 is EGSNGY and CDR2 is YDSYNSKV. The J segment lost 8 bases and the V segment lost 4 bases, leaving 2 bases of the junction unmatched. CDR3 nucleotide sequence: TGTGCCACCTGGGAGAATAAGAAACTCTTT. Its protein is CATWENKKLF.

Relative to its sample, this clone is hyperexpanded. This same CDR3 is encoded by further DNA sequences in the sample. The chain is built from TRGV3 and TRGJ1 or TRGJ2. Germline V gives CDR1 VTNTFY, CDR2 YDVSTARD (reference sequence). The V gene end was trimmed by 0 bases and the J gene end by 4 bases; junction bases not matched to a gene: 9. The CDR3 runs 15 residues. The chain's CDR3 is CATWDRQRLYYKKLF. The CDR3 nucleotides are TGTGCCACCTGGGACAGGCAGAGGTTATATTATAAGAAACTCTTT.

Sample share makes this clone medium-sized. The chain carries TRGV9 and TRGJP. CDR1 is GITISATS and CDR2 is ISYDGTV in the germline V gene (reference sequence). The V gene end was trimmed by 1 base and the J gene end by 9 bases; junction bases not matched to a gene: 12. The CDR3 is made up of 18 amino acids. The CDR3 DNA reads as TGTGCCTTGTGGGAGGTCCCTCCCCGGAGGTTGGGCAAAAAAATCAAGGTATTT. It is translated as CALWEVPPRRLGKKIKVF.

The CDR3 reads CALWETTQELGKKIKVF. The CDR3 DNA reads as TGTGCCTTGTGGGAGACTACGCAAGAGTTGGGCAAAAAAATCAAGGTATTT. The chain links TRGV9 to TRGJP. This CDR3 has 17 residues. Germline V gives CDR1 GITISATS, CDR2 ISYDGTV (reference sequence). After removal of 3 bases from V and 3 bases from J, the junction contained 5 bases not matched to a gene.

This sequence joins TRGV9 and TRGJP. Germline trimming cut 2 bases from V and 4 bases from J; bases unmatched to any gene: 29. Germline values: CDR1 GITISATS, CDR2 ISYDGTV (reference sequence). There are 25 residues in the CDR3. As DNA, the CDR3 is TGTGCCTTGTGGGAGGCCCGTCCACGTCCCCCCGTGGGCGGGAAACAAGAGTTGGGCAAAAAAATCAAGGTATTT. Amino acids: CALWEARPRPPVGGKQELGKKIKVF.

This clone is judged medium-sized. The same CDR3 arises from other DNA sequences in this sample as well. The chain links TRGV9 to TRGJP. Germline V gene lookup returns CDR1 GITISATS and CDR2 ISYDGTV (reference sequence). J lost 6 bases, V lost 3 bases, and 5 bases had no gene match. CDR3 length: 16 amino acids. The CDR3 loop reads CALWENRELGKKIKVF. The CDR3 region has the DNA TGTGCCTTGTGGGAGAATAGAGAGTTGGGCAAAAAAATCAAGGTATTT.

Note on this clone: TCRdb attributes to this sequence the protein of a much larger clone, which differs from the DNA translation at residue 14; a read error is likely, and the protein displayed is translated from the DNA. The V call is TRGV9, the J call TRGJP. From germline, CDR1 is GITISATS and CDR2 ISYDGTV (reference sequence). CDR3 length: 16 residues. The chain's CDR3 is CALWELTELGKKIEVF. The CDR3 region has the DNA TGTGCCTTGTGGGAGCTCACCGAGTTGGGCAAAAAAATCGAGGTATTT.

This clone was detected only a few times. The CDR3 sequence: CATWDSTFYYKKLF. The CDR3 region has the DNA TGTGCCACCTGGGACTCTACTTTTTATTATAAGAAACTCTTT. The chain recombines TRGV3 with TRGJ1 or TRGJ2. Trimming cost V 3 bases and J 3 bases; bases outside gene matches: 8. The CDR3 loop spans 14 amino acids. The germline V gene encodes CDR1 VTNTFY and CDR2 YDVSTARD (reference sequence).